Following are 29 T cell receptor beta chains from one sample sequenced in a study of CD8 T cells in ankylosing spondylitis. TCRdb re-analysed the 5' RACE reads in MiXCR, keeping a single row per CDR3 protein. Among roughly 40,000 distinct CDR3 sequences, roughly 2.5% were seen once, and the ten largest hold 4.6%. Sequenced input: blood, either unsorted or a sorted T cell fraction (not recorded which). The receptors were sampled from a male donor with ankylosing spondylitis or in good health (not recorded which).

This clonotype was counted many times. The chain links TRBV9 to TRBJ2-2; a possible D gene is TRBD2 (6 bases). The CDR3 extends over 19 amino acids. Trimming shortened V by 0 bases and J by 1 base, and 19 bases separated the two germline ends. Germline loops: CDR1 SGDLS, CDR2 YYNGEE. The CDR3 bases are TGTGCCAGCAGCGTAGGGAGGAAACGGCGACTAGAGAACACCGGGGAGCTGTTTTTT. This codes for CASSVGRKRRLENTGELFF.

This clonotype has ten or more counts. The J gene is TRBJ2-4, the V gene TRBV9; unclear D gene. Looked up from germline, CDR1 is SGDLS and CDR2 is YYNGEE. V was clipped by 2 bases and J by 9 bases, with 12 bases between them. This CDR3 spans 13 amino acids. The CDR3 DNA reads TGTGCCAGCAGCGTGACTCTCGTGGGCATTCAGTACTTC. This translates into CASSVTLVGIQYF.

This clonotype was found many times. This chain links TRBV9 with TRBJ2-7; D is undetermined. V gave up 4 bases and J gave up 2 bases, with 13 bases separating them. This CDR3 has 14 residues. The germline gives CDR1 SGDLS, CDR2 YYNGEE. DNA of the CDR3: TGTGCCAGCAGCCCCGACACCGTTACCTACGAGCAGTACTTC. It translates to CASSPDTVTYEQYF.

Ten or more counts support this clonotype. This chain connects TRBV9 to TRBJ2-3; D is possibly TRBD2 (5 bases). V was cut by 3 bases and J by 6 bases, with 8 bases left in between. Germline loops: CDR1 SGDLS, CDR2 YYNGEE. This CDR3 contains 12 residues. The CDR3 is CASSGTLDTQYF. Here the CDR3 DNA reads TGTGCCAGCAGCGGGACTTTGGATACGCAGTATTTT.

This clonotype was counted at least ten times. The chain recombines TRBV9 with TRBJ2-1; 16 nucleotides agree with TRBD2. The CDR3 is made up of 20 amino acids. V dropped 3 bases and J dropped 1; count of bases not matched to a gene: 10. Germline lookup yields CDR1 SGDLS and CDR2 YYNGEE. In DNA, the CDR3 is TGTGCCAGCAGCGGGAGTGGGACTAGCGGGAGGGCCGGGTCCTACAATGAGCAGTTCTTC. Its protein is CASSGSGTSGRAGSYNEQFF. Combining the CDR3 with reference TRBV9 and TRBJ2-1 gives the whole variable domain DSGVTQTPKHLITATGQRVTLRCSPRSGDLSVYWYQQSLDQGLQFLIQYYNGEERAKGNILERFSAQQFPDLHSELNLSSLELGDSALYFCASSGSGTSGRAGSYNEQFFGPGTRLTVL.

This clonotype was seen at least ten times. The V gene is TRBV9, the J gene TRBJ2-1, with D perhaps TRBD1 (6 bases). Trimming left V 5 bases short and J 0 bases short, with 12 bases between. CDR3 length: 15 residues. The germline gives CDR1 SGDLS, CDR2 YYNGEE. The CDR3 loop reads CASSATGSSYNEQFF. CDR3 in DNA: TGTGCCAGCAGTGCTACAGGGAGCTCCTACAATGAGCAGTTCTTC.

The table lists this clonotype with many counts. The chain links TRBV9 to TRBJ2-3; no reliable D call. Looked up from germline, CDR1 is SGDLS and CDR2 is YYNGEE. The CDR3 runs to 13 residues. The germline V and J ends were trimmed by 3 bases and 3 bases, with 8 bases remaining between them. The CDR3 DNA reads as TGTGCCAGCAGCGACCCCATAACAGATACGCAGTATTTT. Residues: CASSDPITDTQYF.

There are many counts of this clonotype. The genes are TRBV9 and TRBJ2-1; 7 bases fit TRBD2. V gave up 4 bases and J gave up 7 bases; unmatched junction bases: 5. The germline V gene has CDR1 SGDLS and CDR2 YYNGEE. The CDR3 contains 13 residues. In DNA, the CDR3 is TGTGCCAGCAGCCCGGCTAGCGGTAATGAGCAGTTCTTC. This gives the protein CASSPASGNEQFF.

To note about this clonotype: A much larger clonotype is one base distant, so this may be a read error. This sequence joins TRBV9 and TRBJ2-3; D is unresolved. The germline V gene has CDR1 SGDLS and CDR2 YYNGEE. The CDR3 is 12 amino acids. The V gene lost 4 bases and the J gene lost 6 bases, with 9 bases spanning the gap. The CDR3 DNA reads as TGTGCCAGCAGCAGGTTAGTGGATACGCAGTATTTT. It encodes CASSRLVDTQYF.

This clonotype was observed many times. The chain links TRBV9 to TRBJ2-1; perhaps TRBD1 as D (6 bases). This CDR3 is built from 14 residues. V dropped 0 bases and J dropped 5 bases, with 9 bases sitting between them. Germline CDR1 and CDR2: SGDLS and YYNGEE. DNA of the CDR3: TGTGCCAGCAGCGTAGTAGCAGGGGACAATGAGCAGTTCTTC. Its protein product is CASSVVAGDNEQFF. The complete variable domain, with remaining parts taken from reference TRBV9 and TRBJ2-1, reads DSGVTQTPKHLITATGQRVTLRCSPRSGDLSVYWYQQSLDQGLQFLIQYYNGEERAKGNILERFSAQQFPDLHSELNLSSLELGDSALYFCASSVVAGDNEQFFGPGTRLTVL.

With respect to this clonotype: A much larger clonotype is one base distant, so this may be a read error. The chain recombines TRBV9 with TRBJ2-2; no reliable D call. The CDR3 contains 14 residues. The ends were cut back, 7 bases at V and 3 bases at J, with 13 bases in the middle. CDR1 and CDR2 from the germline V gene are SGDLS and YYNGEE. The CDR3 reads CASGADTYTGELFF. CDR3 nucleotides: TGTGCCAGCGGCGCCGACACATACACCGGGGAGCTGTTTTTT.

This clonotype has a count of ten or more. This chain links TRBV9 with TRBJ2-2; 10 positions match TRBD2. This CDR3 is built from 17 residues. Germline V CDR1 and CDR2: SGDLS, YYNGEE. Losses at the gene ends were 0 bases for V and 7 bases for J; bases not matched to a gene: 9. The CDR3 sequence: CASSVALAGAVGGELFF. CDR3 coding DNA: TGTGCCAGCAGCGTAGCGCTAGCGGGAGCGGTCGGCGGGGAGCTGTTTTTT.

This clonotype was seen repeatedly, ten times or more. CDR3 residues: CASSETSMMTDTQYF. For the CDR3, the DNA is TGTGCCAGCAGCGAAACTAGCATGATGACAGATACGCAGTATTTT. The J gene is TRBJ2-3, the V gene TRBV9, with a tentative D call TRBD2 (6 bases). Germline V gene sequence: CDR1 SGDLS, CDR2 YYNGEE. The V end was cut by 3 bases, the J end by 3 bases, with 14 bases between. The CDR3 covers 15 residues. The full variable domain, its missing parts supplied by reference TRBV9 and TRBJ2-3, is DSGVTQTPKHLITATGQRVTLRCSPRSGDLSVYWYQQSLDQGLQFLIQYYNGEERAKGNILERFSAQQFPDLHSELNLSSLELGDSALYFCASSETSMMTDTQYFGPGTRLTVL.

At least ten counts were recorded for this clonotype. CDR3 sequence: CASSVGDLNRAYEQYF. For the CDR3, the DNA is TGTGCCAGCAGCGTAGGAGATTTAAACAGGGCCTACGAGCAGTACTTC. V and J are TRBV9 and TRBJ2-7; TRBD1 is a possible D gene (6 bases). Germline lookup yields CDR1 SGDLS and CDR2 YYNGEE. V lost 0 bases and J lost 2, with 15 bases in between. CDR3 length: 16 amino acids. Looking up the rest from reference TRBV9 and TRBJ2-7 gives the full variable domain: DSGVTQTPKHLITATGQRVTLRCSPRSGDLSVYWYQQSLDQGLQFLIQYYNGEERAKGNILERFSAQQFPDLHSELNLSSLELGDSALYFCASSVGDLNRAYEQYFGPGTRLTVT.

The sample holds many counts of this clonotype. The chain carries TRBV9 and TRBJ1-6; D unclear. The CDR3 runs 14 residues. V was cut by 0 bases and J by 7 bases, with 8 bases left in between. CDR1 is SGDLS and CDR2 is YYNGEE in the germline V gene. The CDR3 region has the DNA TGTGCCAGCAGCGTAGTTGAGGGAAATTCACCCCTCCACTTT. It specifies CASSVVEGNSPLHF.

This clonotype was recorded at least ten times. CDR3 region: CASSVGRDYGYTF. For the CDR3, the DNA is TGTGCCAGCAGCGTAGGGCGGGACTATGGCTACACCTTC. The chain is built from TRBV9 and TRBJ1-2; unclear D gene. The V and J ends lost 0 bases and 3 bases respectively, with 6 bases between them. Germline V gene sequence: CDR1 SGDLS, CDR2 YYNGEE. This CDR3 is built from 13 residues. Full variable domain (remainder filled in from reference TRBV9 and TRBJ1-2): DSGVTQTPKHLITATGQRVTLRCSPRSGDLSVYWYQQSLDQGLQFLIQYYNGEERAKGNILERFSAQQFPDLHSELNLSSLELGDSALYFCASSVGRDYGYTFGSGTRLTVV.

This clonotype occurred many times. The genes are TRBV9 and TRBJ2-1; TRBD2 agrees at 10 bases. This CDR3 region has 15 residues. Losses at the gene ends were 0 bases for V and 13 bases for J; bases not matched to a gene: 10. Germline CDR1 SGDLS, CDR2 YYNGEE. CDR3 residues: CASSVAASGSKIQFF. The CDR3 nucleotides are TGTGCCAGCAGCGTAGCGGCTAGCGGGAGTAAGATTCAGTTCTTC.

This clonotype was counted ten times or more. This chain uses TRBV9 with TRBJ1-3; a possible D gene is TRBD1 (6 bases). CDR1 is SGDLS, CDR2 YYNGEE, per germline. CDR3 length: 14 residues. With 3 bases removed from V and 6 bases from J, the gap between germline ends came to 13 bases. The CDR3 spells CASSGSGDANTIYF. DNA of the CDR3: TGTGCCAGCAGCGGGTCAGGGGATGCAAACACCATATATTTT.

The chain joins TRBV9 to TRBJ1-1; possibly TRBD1 for D (6 bases). CDR1 is SGDLS, CDR2 YYNGEE, per germline. V shed 8 bases and J shed 1 base, with 21 bases lying between them. CDR3 length: 16 residues. The CDR3 protein is CARGVGGARGNTEAFF. The CDR3 DNA sequence: TGTGCCAGAGGCGTAGGGGGGGCGCGGGGGAACACTGAAGCTTTCTTT.

This clonotype was counted many times. CDR3 in amino acids: CASSSRAFHEQFF. The CDR3 DNA follows: TGTGCCAGCAGCTCCAGAGCGTTCCATGAGCAGTTCTTC. The V gene is TRBV9, the J gene TRBJ2-1; D unresolved. This CDR3 is built from 13 residues. Germline V CDR1 and CDR2: SGDLS, YYNGEE. The V and J ends lost 4 bases and 8 bases respectively, with 13 bases between them.

Many counts were recorded for this clonotype. This sequence joins TRBV9 and TRBJ2-7, with D possibly being TRBD1 (6 bases). The ends were cut back, 0 bases at V and 4 bases at J, with 14 bases in the middle. Germline V gene lookup returns CDR1 SGDLS and CDR2 YYNGEE. The CDR3 runs 15 residues. Here the CDR3 DNA reads TGTGCCAGCAGCGTAGCTGGGACAAGCAAGTACGAGCAGTACTTC. Its translation is CASSVAGTSKYEQYF.

The table lists this clonotype with many counts. The V gene is TRBV9, the J gene TRBJ2-7; TRBD2 matches 14 bases. The germline CDR1 and CDR2 sequences are SGDLS and YYNGEE. The V segment lost 4 bases and the J segment 6 bases; nucleotides outside the gene matches: 6. This CDR3 region has 15 residues. The CDR3 here is CASSQGLAGVSEQYF. The DNA for the CDR3 is TGTGCCAGCAGCCAGGGACTAGCGGGAGTATCCGAGCAGTACTTC.

This clonotype was observed many times. The V call is TRBV9, the J call TRBJ2-5; 10 positions agree with TRBD2. Germline V gene sequence: CDR1 SGDLS, CDR2 YYNGEE. J was trimmed by 1 base and V by 0 bases; bases with no gene match: 3. The CDR3 runs 16 residues. CDR3 amino acids: CASSVASGRAQETQYF. The CDR3 DNA sequence: TGTGCCAGCAGCGTAGCCAGCGGGAGGGCCCAAGAGACCCAGTACTTC.

This clonotype has ten or more counts. This chain links TRBV9 with TRBJ1-6, with TRBD1 identical over 9 bases. V shed 2 bases and J 8 bases; nucleotides not matched to a gene: 8. Germline V CDR1 and CDR2: SGDLS, YYNGEE. The CDR3 sequence is 16 residues long. The CDR3 DNA reads TGTGCCAGCAGCGTGGGACAGGGAGTGAGTCATTCACCCCTCCACTTT. Translated, it gives CASSVGQGVSHSPLHF.

This clonotype was counted many times. The J gene is TRBJ1-4, the V gene TRBV9; D gene uncertain. Germline CDR1 reads SGDLS; CDR2 reads YYNGEE. The CDR3 is 12 amino acids. V was trimmed by 4 bases and J by 8 bases, leaving 9 bases between them. DNA for the CDR3: TGTGCCAGCAGCTCGCCGGGGGAAAAACTGTTTTTT. Protein product: CASSSPGEKLFF.

This clonotype was counted many times. The chain has TRBV9 and TRBJ2-2; D may be TRBD1 (6 bases). Germline loops: CDR1 SGDLS, CDR2 YYNGEE. Trimming took off 4 bases at V and 4 bases at J, with 20 bases between the two ends. The CDR3 length is 17 residues. The CDR3 nucleotides are TGTGCCAGCAGCTCCAAATACAGGGATAGTATCACCGGGGAGCTGTTTTTT. Encoded protein: CASSSKYRDSITGELFF.

This clonotype was counted ten times or more. The CDR3 region has the DNA TGTGCCAGCAGGGGGGCCCCCTACAATGAGCAGTTCTTC. Encoded protein: CASRGAPYNEQFF. The chain is built from TRBV9 and TRBJ2-1; TRBD1 is a possible D gene (6 bases). Deletions cut 5 bases from V and 2 bases from J, with 8 bases between. Germline loops: CDR1 SGDLS, CDR2 YYNGEE. The CDR3 totals 13 residues.

This clonotype came up many times. V is TRBV9 and J is TRBJ2-2, with TRBD2 matching over 8 bases. Germline CDR1 reads SGDLS; CDR2 reads YYNGEE. The CDR3 spans 14 residues. V shed 4 bases, J shed 6 bases, and the junction held 5 bases outside the gene matches. The CDR3 DNA reads as TGTGCCAGCAGCCCTCGACTAGCGCCCGGGGAGCTGTTTTTT. Its translation: CASSPRLAPGELFF.

This clonotype was recorded at least ten times. J is TRBJ1-4 and V is TRBV9; perhaps TRBD1 as D (6 bases). Trimming left V 3 bases short and J 0 bases short, with 12 bases between. Germline CDR1 and CDR2: SGDLS and YYNGEE. The CDR3 sequence is 16 residues long. The CDR3 reads CASSAFGQPTNEKLFF. The CDR3 DNA reads TGTGCCAGCAGCGCCTTCGGACAGCCAACTAATGAAAAACTGTTTTTT.